Shown below are 15 T cell receptor beta chains from a single sample sequenced in a study of shared clonotypes between healthy human individuals (dated by TCRdb to about 2020). The library was generated by the immunoSEQ multiplex PCR assay. TCRdb took over this immuneACCESS table, retaining in-frame rearrangements with V and J assigned. Such tables are incomplete; in checked studies, under half of the missing clones stem from an unresolved V gene, and the remainder is unexplained. In all, the sample holds about 1.1 million clones, and around 77% of those were seen once. Jointly, the top ten make up more than 0.85% of the sample. The sample consisted of memory CD4+ T cells from PBMCs. The cell subset or site label, read with the paper, signifies: CD45RA-negative fraction. Every receptor here comes from a man aged 18 to 35 in good health. Some clones in this sample may be carry-over from other donors' samples.

This clone was observed a handful of times. The V gene is TRBV6-5, the J gene TRBJ1-2, with D tentatively TRBD1 (5 bases). The V and J ends lost 6 bases and 9 bases respectively, with 17 bases between them. In germline, CDR1 is MNHEY, CDR2 SVGAGI. The CDR3 is 13 residues long. This CDR3 reads CASRTSGTESYTF. The CDR3 DNA reads as TGTGCCAGCAGAACTTCCGGGACGGAAAGCTACACCTTC.

V gene TRBV9 combines with J gene TRBJ2-2, with 9 bases lining up with TRBD1. V shed 4 bases and J 4 bases; nucleotides not matched to a gene: 8. Germline lookup yields CDR1 SGDLS and CDR2 YYNGEE. The CDR3 is 16 amino acids. This CDR3 reads CASSTRGQGGTGELFF. Here the CDR3 DNA reads TGTGCCAGCAGCACACGGGGACAGGGAGGCACCGGGGAGCTGTTTTTT.

The chain links TRBV5-1 to TRBJ1-4; no clear D gene. CDR3 length: 14 residues. The V end lost 3 bases, the J end lost 8 bases, and 14 bases lay between the germline ends. CDR1 is SGHRS, CDR2 YFSETQ, per germline. CDR3 in DNA: TGCGCCAGCAGCTACCTAGGGCCGGGCGAAAAACTGTTTTTT. Translated: CASSYLGPGEKLFF. The full variable domain, rest sourced from reference TRBV5-1 and TRBJ1-4, is KAGVTQTPRYLIKTRGQQVTLSCSPISGHRSVSWYQQTPGQGLQFLFEYFSETQRNKGNFPGRFSGRQFSNSRSEMNVSTLELGDSALYLCASSYLGPGEKLFFGSGTQLSVL.

This clone was counted between two and nine times. This sequence joins TRBV4-1 and TRBJ1-6; TRBD1 is a possible D gene (5 bases). This CDR3 is built from 12 residues. In germline, CDR1 is MGHRA, CDR2 YSYEKL. V was shortened by 8 bases and J by 10 bases, with 12 bases between the two germline ends. DNA of the CDR3: TGCGCCAGCCCCCAAGGGGTGTCACCCCTCCACTTT. It specifies CASPQGVSPLHF.

The rearrangement joins TRBV11-3 to TRBJ2-2, with TRBD2 as a possible D gene (6 bases). Germline V CDR1 and CDR2: SGHNT, YENEEA. V lost 7 bases, J lost 2 bases, and 14 bases lay in between. CDR3 length: 15 residues. Here the CDR3 DNA reads TGTGCCAGCACCCCCGGAGGGCTCAACACCGGGGAGCTGTTTTTT. This gives the protein CASTPGGLNTGELFF.

This chain uses TRBV2 with TRBJ2-7, with unresolved D. Germline V gene sequence: CDR1 SNHLY, CDR2 FYNNEI. The CDR3 has 12 amino acids. Trimming stripped 7 bases from V and 1 base from J, with 8 bases between. The CDR3 DNA sequence: TGTGCCAGCACGGCTCCATCCTACGAGCAGTACTTC. It translates to CASTAPSYEQYF.

This clone was found many times. The V call is TRBV2, the J call TRBJ2-1; 7 bases agree with TRBD2. The CDR3 runs to 13 residues. The V segment lost 3 bases and the J segment 9 bases; nucleotides outside the gene matches: 5. The germline CDR1 and CDR2 sequences are SNHLY and FYNNEI. The CDR3 loop reads CASSDGGSIEQFF. The DNA of the CDR3 is TGTGCCAGCAGTGATGGCGGGAGCATTGAGCAGTTCTTC.

The chain combines TRBV5-1 with TRBJ2-5, with D tentatively TRBD2 (5 bases). Germline CDR1 and CDR2: SGHRS and YFSETQ. The CDR3 spans 14 residues. The ends were cut back, 3 bases at V and 1 base at J, with 10 bases in the middle. The CDR3 sequence is CASSSGLVQETQYF. In nucleotides, the CDR3 is TGCGCCAGCAGCTCAGGACTGGTCCAAGAGACCCAGTACTTC.

The chain employs TRBV11-3 and TRBJ2-5, with 10 bases lining up with TRBD2. The CDR3 sequence is 15 residues long. The ends lost 4 bases at V and 1 base at J; junction bases unmatched: 3. Germline V gene data show CDR1 as SGHNT and CDR2 as YENEEA. CDR3 bases: TGTGCCAGCAGCTCGACTAGCGGGCCCCAAGAGACCCAGTACTTC. It translates to CASSSTSGPQETQYF.

The rearrangement uses TRBV7-2 and TRBJ1-5, with D possibly TRBD1 on 6 matching bases. V shed 5 bases and J shed 4 bases, with 15 bases lying between them. Germline CDR1 reads SGHTA; CDR2 reads FQGNSA. The CDR3 consists of 15 residues. CDR3 loop: CASSPTGMSNQPQHF. CDR3 sequence (DNA): TGTGCCAGCAGCCCGACAGGAATGTCAAATCAGCCCCAGCATTTT.

V and J are TRBV6-6 and TRBJ2-7, with D perhaps matching TRBD2 (6 bases). Germline loops: CDR1 MNHNY, CDR2 SVGAGI (reference sequence). The germline V and J ends were trimmed by 6 bases and 5 bases, with 11 bases remaining between them. The CDR3 runs 12 residues. The CDR3 spells CASSRTGDEQYF. In DNA form, the CDR3 reads TGTGCCAGCAGCCGGACGGGGGACGAGCAGTACTTC.

The V gene is TRBV2, the J gene TRBJ2-7; 7 nucleotides agree with TRBD2. Trimming cost V 8 bases and J 0 bases; bases outside gene matches: 10. The CDR3 runs to 15 residues. Germline assignment: CDR1 SNHLY and CDR2 FYNNEI. The CDR3 sequence is CASVAGTQSSYEQYF. The CDR3 region has the DNA TGTGCCAGCGTAGCGGGCACACAGAGCTCCTACGAGCAGTACTTC.

The chain uses TRBV28 and TRBJ1-2, with a tentative D call TRBD1 (5 bases). Germline V gene data show CDR1 as MDHEN and CDR2 as SYDVKM. The CDR3 is 14 residues long. The V and J ends lost 2 bases and 7 bases respectively, with 14 bases between them. As DNA, the CDR3 is TGTGCCAGCAGTTTAATCCCCAGGGATTCTGGCTACACCTTC. Its protein is CASSLIPRDSGYTF.

The chain is built from TRBV7-8 and TRBJ2-5; D remains ambiguous. The CDR3 totals 14 residues. Germline assignment: CDR1 SGHVS and CDR2 FQNEAQ. The ends were cut back, 1 base at V and 5 bases at J, with 11 bases in the middle. Here the CDR3 reads CASSLGVSEETQYF. The CDR3 nucleotides read TGTGCCAGCAGCTTAGGAGTAAGCGAGGAGACCCAGTACTTC.

The rearrangement links TRBV4-1 to TRBJ1-5; D is unclear. CDR1 MGHRA and CDR2 YSYEKL come from the germline V gene. This CDR3 contains 19 residues. Trimming left V 0 bases short and J 7 bases short, with 25 bases between. CDR3 region: CASSQDRTGRTANRQPQHF. The DNA of the CDR3 is TGCGCCAGCAGCCAAGATAGGACTGGGCGGACGGCGAATAGGCAGCCCCAGCATTTT.